A single TCR beta chain is shown here with its context. This record belongs to a study of blood T cell repertoires in COVID-19. Study at large: PBMCs, B-cell-depleted T cells, or T cells provided the cDNA or gDNA that made up the material.

V was trimmed by 1 base and J by 5 bases, leaving 8 bases between them. In germline, CDR1 is LGHDT, CDR2 YNNKEL (reference sequence). CDR3 length equals 13 residues. Enrolment of Seattle patients took place during active infection, and they were followed longitudinally. Authors' methods: It was from reference gene primer amplification that nucleated cell counts were estimated. Clones were sequenced by immunoSEQ multiplex PCR, and TCRdb holds only the in-frame ones, with some missing. V, J and clone size are those of that table, while D and trimming were read from the DNA. The sample contains 160,000 or so clones, more than 75% of which appear only once.

This sequence joins TRBV3-1 (or the pseudogene TRBV3-2) and TRBJ1-2, with D uncertain. This clonotype was sampled from a woman aged 45-65 years with COVID-19, enrolled during active disease. The sequencing input was peripheral blood. In DNA, the CDR3 is TGTGCCAGCAGCCAAGTGGGCCCTTATGGCTACACCTTC. Protein sequence: CASSQVGPYGYTF.